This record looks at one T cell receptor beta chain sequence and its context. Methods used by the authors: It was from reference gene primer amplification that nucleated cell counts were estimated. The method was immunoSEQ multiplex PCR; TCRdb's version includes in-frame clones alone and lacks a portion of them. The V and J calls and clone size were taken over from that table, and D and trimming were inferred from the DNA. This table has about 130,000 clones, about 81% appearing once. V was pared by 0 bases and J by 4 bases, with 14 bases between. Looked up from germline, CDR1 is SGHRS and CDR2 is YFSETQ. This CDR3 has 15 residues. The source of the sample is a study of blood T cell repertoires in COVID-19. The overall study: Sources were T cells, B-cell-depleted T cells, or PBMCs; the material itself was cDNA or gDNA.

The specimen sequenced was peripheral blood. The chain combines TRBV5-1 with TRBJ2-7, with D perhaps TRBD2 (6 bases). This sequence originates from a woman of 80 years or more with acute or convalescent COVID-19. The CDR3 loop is CASSLAGGGLYEQYF. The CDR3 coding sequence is TGCGCCAGCAGCTTGGCTGGTGGGGGGTTGTACGAGCAGTACTTC.